This TCR beta chain was captured by sequencing in a study of T cell responses to AZD1222 COVID-19 vaccine. Study-wide findings and caveats: Donors skewed white British and female; clonal diversity was possibly underestimated. Recipients of two AZD1222 doses showed rising Spike-specific TCR breadth and depth. Only 5 or 6 individuals given AZD1222 were seropositive at baseline. Reportedly, close to half of spike-specific TCRs are directed against unmutated variant regions.

Regarding this clone: Its specificity is not known.

Profiling relied on immunoSEQ multiplex PCR, and the TCRdb table lists in-frame clones only, not all of them. The table lists about 140,000 clones, about 91% of them singletons. Sequenced here: peripheral blood, sampled 28 days after the second AZD1222 dose. The receptor's source is an adult who received the AZD1222 COVID-19 vaccine.

This CDR3 is CASSLRAQETQYF. The DNA for the CDR3 is TGTGCCAGCAGCTTACGGGCACAAGAGACCCAGTACTTC. V usage is TRBV11-3 and J usage is TRBJ2-5; D is undetermined. There are 13 residues in the CDR3. Germline CDR1 and CDR2: SGHNT and YENEEA. Trimming removed 2 bases from V and 2 bases from J, with 6 bases in between. The variable domain in full, completed from reference TRBV11-3 and TRBJ2-5, reads EAGVVQSPRYKIIEKKQPVAFWCNPISGHNTLYWYLQNLGQGPELLIRYENEEAVDDSQLPKDRFSAERLKGVDSTLKIQPAELGDSAVYLCASSLRAQETQYFGPGTRLLVL.